The 5 T cell receptor beta chains below all came from one sample that was sequenced in a study of shared clonotypes between healthy human individuals. In the naive CD8 group, cells lacked CD45RO and were positively selected for CCR7, so terminally differentiated effector memory CD45RA+ cells were left out. Data came from immunoSEQ multiplex PCR; TCRdb stores just in-frame clones and leaves some out. The table has some 2,000,000 clones, about 95% seen once. The specimen sequenced was naive CD8+ T cells sorted from blood. The receptors were gathered from a man aged 18 to 35 in good health.

This clone was seen just once. The V call is TRBV11-3, the J call TRBJ2-3; D not certain. Trimming stripped 5 bases from V and 2 bases from J, with 8 bases between. The CDR3 is made up of 13 amino acids. Germline-derived CDR1 and CDR2 are SGHNT and YENEEA. The CDR3 is CASSTIATDTQYF. DNA of the CDR3: TGTGCCAGCAGCACCATAGCCACAGATACGCAGTATTTT.

This chain uses TRBV5-4 with TRBJ2-2, with TRBD1 matching over 7 bases. The CDR3 is 16 residues long. Germline assignment: CDR1 SGHNT and CDR2 YYREEE (reference sequence). Trimming at V came to 5 bases and at J to 1 base, leaving 8 bases not matched to a gene. Written as DNA, the CDR3 is TGTGCCAGCAGTTCAGACAGGGCTTTGAACACCGGGGAGCTGTTTTTT. It is translated as CASSSDRALNTGELFF.

The chain joins TRBV4-1 to TRBJ2-3; TRBD2 matches 11 bases. Trimming removed 1 base from V and 2 bases from J; junction bases left unmatched: 2. The CDR3 runs to 16 residues. Germline values: CDR1 MGHRA, CDR2 YSYEKL. The CDR3 protein is CASSQGLAGPTDTQYF. For the CDR3, the DNA is TGCGCCAGCAGCCAAGGACTAGCGGGACCCACAGATACGCAGTATTTT.

The chain couples TRBV5-1 to TRBJ2-7, with D maybe TRBD2 (6 bases). Germline assignment: CDR1 SGHRS and CDR2 YFSETQ. This CDR3 has 14 residues. Trimming left V 4 bases short and J 5 bases short, with 16 bases between. Here the CDR3 reads CASSLGGPLNEQYF. DNA of the CDR3: TGCGCCAGCAGCCTGGGGGGTCCGCTTAACGAGCAGTACTTC.

The chain recombines TRBV30 with TRBJ1-2; 7 nucleotides line up with TRBD1. The V and J ends lost 3 bases and 8 bases, in that order; junction bases with no gene match: 12. CDR1 is GTSNPN and CDR2 is SVGIG in the germline V gene (reference sequence). The CDR3 length is 14 residues. The CDR3 loop reads CAWSGVGDRRGYTF. CDR3 bases: TGTGCCTGGAGCGGGGTAGGGGACAGACGAGGCTACACCTTC.